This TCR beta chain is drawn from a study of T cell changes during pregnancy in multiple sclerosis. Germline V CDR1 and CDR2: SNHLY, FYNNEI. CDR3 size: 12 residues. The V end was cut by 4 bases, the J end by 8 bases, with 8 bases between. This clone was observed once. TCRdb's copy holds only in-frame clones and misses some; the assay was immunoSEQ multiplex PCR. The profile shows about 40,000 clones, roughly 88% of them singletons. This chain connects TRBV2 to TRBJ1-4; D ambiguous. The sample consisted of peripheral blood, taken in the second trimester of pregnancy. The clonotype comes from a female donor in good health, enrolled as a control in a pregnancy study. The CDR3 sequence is CASSGAGEKLFF. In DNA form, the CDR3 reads TGTGCCAGCAGTGGGGCAGGAGAAAAACTGTTTTTT.